This TCR beta chain is from a study of T cell changes during pregnancy in multiple sclerosis. Produced via immunoSEQ multiplex PCR; TCRdb's table is partial and in-frame only. The sample lists about 77,000 clones; more than 85% were seen once. V was pared by 5 bases and J by 8 bases, with 12 bases between. The length of the CDR3 is 13 residues. Per germline, CDR1 SGHAT and CDR2 FQNNGV. This TCR came from a female donor in good health, enrolled as a control in a pregnancy study. The chain couples TRBV11-2 to TRBJ1-4; possible D gene TRBD1, 5 bases. Sequencing used peripheral blood, obtained after pregnancy. In DNA form, the CDR3 reads TGTGCCAGCAGCCCGCGGGGGAGAGAAAAACTGTTTTTT. Amino acids: CASSPRGREKLFF.